The T cell receptor (beta chain) under discussion was sequenced for a study of early T cells in non-severe SARS-CoV-2 infection. Findings and caveats of the study: Reliance on VDJdb matching favored anti-spike CD8 responses; private and CD4 specificities were missed.

This clonotype was picked up a small number of times. The antigen remains unidentified. Each cDNA molecule carried a unique molecular identifier. TCRdb used MiXCR to reprocess the 5' RACE reads, holding one entry per CDR3 protein. The sample shows 95,000 to 100,000 distinct CDR3 sequences, 8% to 13% of them seen only once. Germline assignment: CDR1 KGHSH and CDR2 LQKENI. The CDR3 runs to 14 residues. The V gene end was trimmed by 5 bases and the J gene end by 5 bases; junction bases not matched to a gene: 4. The sequencing sample was made of whole blood. This TCR was recovered from an adult who was a healthcare worker with PCR-confirmed SARS-CoV-2 infection or an uninfected control (not recorded which). The rearrangement links TRBV18 to TRBJ2-5; TRBD2 matches at 11 bases. The CDR3 is CASSTLAGVETQYF. The CDR3 DNA follows: TGTGCCAGCTCAACACTAGCGGGAGTGGAGACCCAGTACTTC.